The present T cell receptor beta chain was sequenced within a study of T cell responses to AZD1222 COVID-19 vaccine. Overall study findings and caveats: Close to half of all spike-specific TCRs reportedly target regions of the variants that are unmutated. Repertoire samples came only from after the peak T cell response.

TCRdb's table, derived via immunoSEQ multiplex PCR, lists solely in-frame clones and lacks some. Of about 170,000 clones listed, 87% are singletons. On this clone itself: Antigen unknown.

CDR3 length: 11 amino acids. V was cut by 8 bases and J by 0 bases, with 4 bases left in between. The germline gives CDR1 SGHAT, CDR2 FQNNGV. The chain recombines TRBV11-2 with TRBJ1-1; D is undetermined. The source of this sequence is an adult who received the AZD1222 COVID-19 vaccine. Source: peripheral blood, taken 28 days after the second AZD1222 dose. CDR3 sequence reads: CASALNTEAFF. The CDR3 DNA reads TGTGCCAGCGCTTTGAACACTGAAGCTTTCTTT.